This T cell receptor (beta chain) was captured in a study of blood T cell repertoires in COVID-19. Study overall: The United States, Italy and Spain supplied acute and convalescent COVID-19 samples. T cells, B-cell-depleted T cells, or PBMCs provided the cDNA or gDNA that served as material.

Looked up from germline, CDR1 is SGHVS and CDR2 is FQNEAQ. The ends lost 1 base at V and 9 bases at J; junction bases unmatched: 6. The CDR3 extends over 13 amino acids. Clones were sequenced by immunoSEQ multiplex PCR, and TCRdb holds only the in-frame ones, with some missing. The sample has more than 65,000 clones; 75% to 85% are singletons. The sequence came from a woman aged 50 to 60 with acute or convalescent COVID-19. The sequenced sample consisted of peripheral blood. This rearrangement joins TRBV7-8 to TRBJ2-7; 7 positions agree with TRBD1. The CDR3 DNA reads TGTGCCAGCAGCTTAGAGGGGCGGACAGGGCAGTACTTC. Protein sequence: CASSLEGRTGQYF.